These 12 T cell receptor beta chains came from one sample sequenced in a study of blood T cell repertoires in COVID-19. TCRdb's copy holds only in-frame clones and misses some; the assay was immunoSEQ multiplex PCR. The sample lists tens of thousands of clones, roughly 80% occurring once. Specimen: peripheral blood. All receptors derive from a man in his sixties with acute or convalescent COVID-19.

The V call is TRBV4-1, the J call TRBJ1-1, with TRBD1 matching 9 bases. This CDR3 has 13 residues. The V segment lost 2 bases and the J segment 10 bases; nucleotides outside the gene matches: 5. Per the germline V gene, CDR1 is MGHRA and CDR2 is YSYEKL. CDR3: CASSQHRGRAAFF. DNA of the CDR3: TGCGCCAGCAGCCAACACAGGGGGCGCGCAGCTTTCTTT.

The chain recombines TRBV27 with TRBJ1-6; 7 bases map to TRBD1. The V gene's germline CDR1 is MNHEY and CDR2 SMNVEV (reference sequence). The CDR3 covers 14 residues. V lost 2 bases to trimming and J lost 9 bases; unmatched junction nucleotides: 4. CDR3 nucleotide sequence: TGTGCCAGCAGTTTAGGGCAGGGGGTTTCACCCCTCCACTTT. Residues: CASSLGQGVSPLHF.

This clone was counted only a few times. V is TRBV5-1 and J is TRBJ2-2; tentative D call: TRBD1 (5 bases). Germline V lookup: CDR1 SGHRS, CDR2 YFSETQ. Deletions cut 4 bases from V and 2 bases from J, with 15 bases between. This CDR3 region has 16 residues. CDR3 sequence (DNA): TGCGCCAGCAGCCCCCTCCTGGACACAAACACCGGGGAGCTGTTTTTT. Its protein product is CASSPLLDTNTGELFF.

The J gene is TRBJ2-7, the V gene TRBV11-2, with 11 bases fitting TRBD1. Germline assignment: CDR1 SGHAT and CDR2 FQNNGV. This CDR3 region has 15 residues. With 1 base clipped from V and 3 bases from J, the junction kept 2 bases outside the gene matches. Here the CDR3 reads CASSLGGTGGYEQYF. The CDR3 nucleotides read TGTGCCAGCAGCTTAGGAGGGACAGGGGGCTACGAGCAGTACTTC.

This clone was observed a single time. V is TRBV15 and J is TRBJ1-6; weak D call: TRBD1 (6 bases). The CDR3 runs to 16 residues. CDR1 LNHNV and CDR2 YYDKDF come from the germline V gene (reference sequence). V lost 3 bases and J 3 bases, leaving 12 bases between the germline ends. The CDR3 nucleotides are TGTGCCACCAGCAGGGACGGACAGATCTATAATTCACCCCTCCACTTT. Encoded protein: CATSRDGQIYNSPLHF.

This chain connects TRBV5-1 to TRBJ1-1; D is uncertain. The germline V and J ends were trimmed by 0 bases and 7 bases, with 16 bases remaining between them. Germline CDR1 is SGHRS and CDR2 is YFSETQ. The CDR3 is 15 amino acids. The CDR3 reads CASSLGVEGGFEAFF. The CDR3 DNA reads as TGCGCCAGCAGCTTGGGGGTGGAGGGAGGTTTTGAAGCTTTCTTT.

The J gene is TRBJ1-3, the V gene TRBV25-1; D remains unclear. The CDR3 extends over 15 amino acids. V was pared by 6 bases and J by 0 bases, with 12 bases between. Germline V lookup: CDR1 MGHDK, CDR2 SYGVNS. CDR3 nucleotide sequence: TGTGCCAGCAGACGGGGTTACAGCTCTGGAAACACCATATATTTT. The encoded protein is CASRRGYSSGNTIYF. Complete variable domain (other parts from reference TRBV25-1 and TRBJ1-3): EADIYQTPRYLVIGTGKKITLECSQTMGHDKMYWYQQDPGMELHLIHYSYGVNSTEKGDLSSESTVSRIRTEHFPLTLESARPSHTSQYLCASRRGYSSGNTIYFGEGSWLTVV.

The chain joins TRBV24-1 to TRBJ2-5, with 7 bases that match TRBD1. This CDR3 is 16 amino acids long. Trimming removed 5 bases from V and 5 bases from J; junction bases left unmatched: 13. Germline-derived CDR1 and CDR2 are KGHDR and SFDVKD. In nucleotides, the CDR3 is TGTGCCACCAGTGGATTCCTAGGGGACAGTGTGGAGACCCAGTACTTC. Translated: CATSGFLGDSVETQYF.

V usage is TRBV7-9 and J usage is TRBJ2-6, with 7 nucleotides matching TRBD2. CDR3 length: 19 residues. Losses at the gene ends were 7 bases for V and 0 bases for J; bases not matched to a gene: 15. Looked up from germline, CDR1 is SEHNR and CDR2 is FQNEAQ (reference sequence). The CDR3 DNA follows: TGTGCCAGCACCGTGGGAGCCGAAGGGAGGGACTCTGGGGCCAACGTCCTGACTTTC. This encodes CASTVGAEGRDSGANVLTF.

The rearrangement links TRBV24-1 to TRBJ2-7, with D possibly being TRBD1 (6 bases). Trimming pared 3 bases from V and 2 bases from J, leaving 10 bases between. CDR1 is KGHDR, CDR2 SFDVKD, per germline. The length of the CDR3 is 14 residues. CDR3 nucleotides: TGTGCCACCAGTGATCCTGGACAGCCCTACGAGCAGTACTTC. Protein product: CATSDPGQPYEQYF.

This clone was picked up one time. The chain carries TRBV5-4 and TRBJ1-2, with 12 bases lining up with TRBD1. The length of the CDR3 is 17 residues. The germline CDR1 and CDR2 sequences are SGHNT and YYREEE (reference sequence). The ends lost 2 bases at V and 1 base at J; junction bases unmatched: 6. The CDR3 coding sequence is TGTGCCAGCAGCTTTGGGACAGGGGGCCTAGGTAACTATGGCTACACCTTC. It is translated as CASSFGTGGLGNYGYTF.

For the CDR3, the DNA is TGCGCCAGCAGGGGAGGGGCCGCGTTCTCAACCACAGATACGCAGTATTTT. Translating gives CASRGGAAFSTTDTQYF. The gene calls are TRBV5-1 and TRBJ2-3; 7 bases fit TRBD2. Unmatched junction bases numbered 14, after V lost 5 bases and J lost 2 bases. The V gene's germline CDR1 is SGHRS and CDR2 YFSETQ. The CDR3 has 17 amino acids.